These 32 T cell receptor beta chains were sequenced from one sample in a study of cytotoxic CD8 clonotypes in ibrutinib-treated CLL. Clones were read by immunoSEQ multiplex PCR, and TCRdb kept only the in-frame ones, dropping some. This sample has hundreds of thousands of clones; roughly 85% occur once, and the top ten carry more than 6%. Sample: PBMCs, taken before ibrutinib treatment. Receptors were obtained from a human donor with chronic lymphocytic leukemia.

The rearrangement uses TRBV9 and TRBJ1-2; no clear D. Germline V CDR1 and CDR2: SGDLS, YYNGEE. The CDR3 loop spans 13 amino acids. Trimming left V 3 bases short and J 4 bases short, with 10 bases between. This CDR3 reads CASSGDISYGYTF. The CDR3 DNA sequence: TGTGCCAGCAGCGGAGACATCTCCTATGGCTACACCTTC.

V and J are TRBV5-6 and TRBJ2-7; possibly TRBD1 for D (5 bases). Trimming stripped 4 bases from V and 2 bases from J, with 13 bases between. The CDR3 runs 14 residues. The germline gives CDR1 SGHDT, CDR2 YYEEEE. The CDR3 here is CASSPQGNTYEQYF. The CDR3, as DNA: TGTGCCAGCAGCCCTCAGGGAAACACCTACGAGCAGTACTTC.

The V gene is TRBV5-1, the J gene TRBJ1-5; 7 bases are shared with TRBD1. This CDR3 contains 15 residues. Germline V gene data show CDR1 as SGHRS and CDR2 as YFSETQ. The V gene end was trimmed by 1 base and the J gene end by 3 bases; junction bases not matched to a gene: 4. The CDR3 nucleotides are TGCGCCAGCAGCTTGAGTGGGACAGACAATCAGCCCCAGCATTTT. It specifies CASSLSGTDNQPQHF.

The V and J genes are TRBV19 and TRBJ2-1; TRBD2 agrees at 12 bases. The junction had 2 bases not matched to a gene; V was cut back by 3 bases and J by 2 bases. Germline assignment: CDR1 LNHDA and CDR2 SQIVND (reference sequence). The length of the CDR3 is 16 residues. The CDR3 region has the DNA TGTGCCAGTAGTATGGGACTAGCGGGCCCCTACAATGAGCAGTTCTTC. Its translation: CASSMGLAGPYNEQFF.

V and J are TRBV5-1 and TRBJ1-5, with D uncertain. Trimming left V 0 bases short and J 7 bases short, with 17 bases between. CDR3 length: 16 residues. CDR1 and CDR2 (germline): SGHRS, YFSETQ. CDR3 sequence: CASSLVWRKVEQPQHF. CDR3 DNA: TGCGCCAGCAGCTTGGTATGGAGAAAGGTTGAACAGCCCCAGCATTTT. Full variable domain (missing parts from reference TRBV5-1 and TRBJ1-5): KAGVTQTPRYLIKTRGQQVTLSCSPISGHRSVSWYQQTPGQGLQFLFEYFSETQRNKGNFPGRFSGRQFSNSRSEMNVSTLELGDSALYLCASSLVWRKVEQPQHFGDGTRLSIL.

J is TRBJ2-1 and V is TRBV18; 12 bases match TRBD1. The CDR3 contains 16 residues. Germline CDR1 is KGHSH and CDR2 is LQKENI. The ends lost 4 bases at V and 10 bases at J; junction bases unmatched: 11. CDR3 amino acids: CASSRTGQGAAREQFF. The DNA of the CDR3 is TGTGCCAGCTCACGAACGGGACAGGGGGCCGCCAGAGAGCAGTTCTTC.

CDR3 bases: TGCAGCGTTGATCCCGGACTAGCGGGGAAACTAAAACAAGAGACCCAGTACTTC. Translating gives CSVDPGLAGKLKQETQYF. The chain recombines TRBV29-1 with TRBJ2-5; 12 bases are a match to TRBD2. The germline V gene encodes CDR1 SQVTM and CDR2 ANQGSEA. The V and J ends lost 3 bases and 2 bases, in that order; junction bases with no gene match: 13. CDR3 length: 18 residues.

The chain couples TRBV14 to TRBJ2-7; D is undetermined. This CDR3 region has 13 residues. V was cut by 3 bases and J by 0 bases, with 6 bases left in between. Germline values: CDR1 SGHDN, CDR2 FVKESK. The CDR3 DNA reads TGTGCCAGCAGCCAGCTACTCTCCTACGAGCAGTACTTC. Protein sequence: CASSQLLSYEQYF.

This clone was counted a few times. The chain uses TRBV7-9 and TRBJ1-4; D remains unclear. Trimming removed 4 bases from V and 0 bases from J, with 6 bases in between. The germline V gene encodes CDR1 SEHNR and CDR2 FQNEAQ (reference sequence). The CDR3 covers 14 residues. The DNA of the CDR3 is TGTGCCAGCAGCTCGACAACAACTAATGAAAAACTGTTTTTT. Protein: CASSSTTTNEKLFF.

The rearrangement links TRBV4-1 to TRBJ1-1; TRBD1 aligns across 9 bases. Germline values: CDR1 MGHRA, CDR2 YSYEKL. V gave up 5 bases and J gave up 2 bases; unmatched junction bases: 15. This CDR3 has 18 amino acids. DNA of the CDR3: TGCGCCAGCAGCTTAACTTACCGGGACAGGGTGATAAACACTGAAGCTTTCTTT. It translates to CASSLTYRDRVINTEAFF.

This clone has only one observation. V and J are TRBV9 and TRBJ2-7; 9 bases align to TRBD1. The CDR3 has 15 amino acids. The V gene's germline CDR1 is SGDLS and CDR2 YYNGEE. Unmatched junction bases numbered 10, after V lost 4 bases and J lost 5 bases. CDR3 in DNA: TGTGCCAGCAGCCCCTCCGGGACAGGGACTCACGAGCAGTACTTC. Its protein is CASSPSGTGTHEQYF.

The rearrangement joins TRBV2 to TRBJ1-1; D perhaps matches TRBD1 (5 bases). This CDR3 region has 13 residues. The germline V gene has CDR1 SNHLY and CDR2 FYNNEI. With 7 bases removed from V and 0 bases from J, the gap between germline ends came to 9 bases. DNA for the CDR3: TGTGCCAGCACGGGGGTAATGAACACTGAAGCTTTCTTT. It codes for CASTGVMNTEAFF.

This chain uses TRBV6-1 with TRBJ2-5; the match to TRBD2 covers 8 bases. The germline V gene has CDR1 MNHNS and CDR2 SASEGT. The CDR3 contains 14 residues. V lost 7 bases and J lost 1; bases outside the gene matches: 5. CDR3 nucleotide sequence: TGTGCCAGCACCAGCGGGAGTTTCCAAGAGACCCAGTACTTC. It translates to CASTSGSFQETQYF.

The chain employs TRBV4-2 and TRBJ1-1; TRBD1 is a possible D gene (5 bases). CDR1 and CDR2 from the germline V gene are LGHNA and YNFKEQ. Trimming took 1 base from V and 5 from J, leaving 11 bases between them. The CDR3 extends over 14 amino acids. The CDR3 nucleotides read TGTGCCAGCAGCCAAGTAAGCCCAGGGACTGAAGCTTTCTTT. Protein sequence: CASSQVSPGTEAFF.

CDR3 nucleotides: TGTGCCAGCAGCGTAGGACCAGCGCCAACTAATGAAAAACTGTTTTTT. This codes for CASSVGPAPTNEKLFF. The chain couples TRBV9 to TRBJ1-4; no definite D call. The CDR3 length is 16 residues. V lost 0 bases and J lost 0, with 9 bases in between. From germline, CDR1 is SGDLS and CDR2 YYNGEE.

This clone was detected a few times. The V and J genes are TRBV5-6 and TRBJ2-7; either TRBD1 or TRBD2 may fit D (5 bases each). Germline V gene data show CDR1 as SGHDT and CDR2 as YYEEEE. The V gene lost 4 bases and the J gene lost 4 bases, with 9 bases spanning the gap. The CDR3 extends over 12 amino acids. The CDR3 region is CASSGTAYEQYF. CDR3 in DNA: TGTGCCAGCAGCGGGACGGCGTACGAGCAGTACTTC. Looking up the rest from reference TRBV5-6 and TRBJ2-7 gives the full variable domain: DAGVTQSPTHLIKTRGQQVTLRCSPKSGHDTVSWYQQALGQGPQFIFQYYEEEERQRGNFPDRFSGHQFPNYSSELNVNALLLGDSALYLCASSGTAYEQYFGPGTRLTVT.

This chain links TRBV28 with TRBJ1-2, with 8 bases aligning to TRBD1. The trim removed 9 bases at V and 3 bases at J, leaving 6 bases unmatched. The CDR3 is 13 residues long. The germline CDR1 and CDR2 sequences are MDHEN and SYDVKM. The DNA of the CDR3 is TGTGCCAGTTTGGACAGGGCTTACTATGGCTACACCTTC. Amino acid sequence: CASLDRAYYGYTF.

This rearrangement joins TRBV6-5 to TRBJ1-2; D not certain. The ends were cut back, 6 bases at V and 4 bases at J, with 12 bases in the middle. Germline CDR1 and CDR2: MNHEY and SVGAGI. This CDR3 has 13 amino acids. In nucleotides, the CDR3 is TGTGCCAGCAGGGCGGGAGCTCCCTATGGCTACACCTTC. It yields the protein CASRAGAPYGYTF.

This chain joins TRBV11-3 and TRBJ2-1; tentative D call: TRBD1 (6 bases). V was shortened by 1 base and J by 11 bases, with 15 bases between the two germline ends. CDR3 length: 14 residues. From germline, CDR1 is SGHNT and CDR2 YENEEA. The CDR3 spells CASSLGGRGTQQFF. The CDR3 DNA reads TGTGCCAGCAGCTTAGGGGGTAGGGGGACACAGCAGTTCTTC.

The chain employs TRBV19 and TRBJ1-2; D gene ambiguous. This CDR3 is built from 15 residues. Germline CDR1 LNHDA, CDR2 SQIVND (reference sequence). The V gene lost 3 bases and the J gene lost 2 bases, with 13 bases spanning the gap. CDR3 in DNA: TGTGCCAGTAGTATGGTTTTGGCCAGCAACTATGGCTACACCTTC. Its protein product is CASSMVLASNYGYTF.

V and J are TRBV7-2 and TRBJ2-7; TRBD2 might be the D (6 bases). V lost 3 bases to trimming and J lost 5 bases, with 14 bases between them. Per the germline V gene, CDR1 is SGHTA and CDR2 is FQGNSA. This CDR3 contains 14 residues. CDR3 loop: CASSFRGNGHEQYF. As DNA, the CDR3 is TGTGCCAGCAGCTTTCGCGGGAATGGCCACGAGCAGTACTTC.

This rearrangement joins TRBV7-2 to TRBJ2-5; D gene ambiguous. V was clipped by 1 base and J by 4 bases, with 4 bases between them. Germline CDR1 and CDR2: SGHTA and FQGNSA. The CDR3 consists of 12 residues. The DNA for the CDR3 is TGTGCCAGCAGCTTAGACGTAGAGACCCAGTACTTC. Its protein is CASSLDVETQYF.

The rearrangement links TRBV19 to TRBJ1-5; D unresolved. CDR3 length: 16 residues. Germline CDR1 and CDR2: LNHDA and SQIVND (reference sequence). The ends were cut back, 5 bases at V and 4 bases at J, with 18 bases in the middle. CDR3 protein: CASSPSGRAGNQPQHF. The DNA of the CDR3 is TGTGCCAGTAGTCCGTCCGGACGGGCCGGTAATCAGCCCCAGCATTTT.

The CDR3 DNA reads as TGTGCCATCAGTGAAGGGGGGATTTGGGAGACCCAGTACTTC. It encodes CAISEGGIWETQYF. The genes are TRBV10-3 and TRBJ2-5; D is tentatively TRBD1 or TRBD2 (6 bases each). V shed 3 bases and J shed 5 bases, with 13 bases lying between them. The length of the CDR3 is 14 residues. Germline-derived CDR1 and CDR2 are ENHRY and SYGVKD.

The rearrangement links TRBV27 to TRBJ2-5, with no clear D. CDR3 length: 13 amino acids. Per the germline V gene, CDR1 is MNHEY and CDR2 is SMNVEV (reference sequence). V was cut by 2 bases and J by 0 bases, with 4 bases left in between. CDR3 amino acids: CASSLHDQETQYF. In DNA, the CDR3 is TGTGCCAGCAGTTTACATGACCAAGAGACCCAGTACTTC.

The V and J genes are TRBV9 and TRBJ2-3; perhaps TRBD2 as D (6 bases). Germline V lookup: CDR1 SGDLS, CDR2 YYNGEE. With 4 bases removed from V and 0 bases from J, the gap between germline ends came to 15 bases. This CDR3 spans 16 amino acids. The CDR3 spells CASSPHVGTSTDTQYF. CDR3 nucleotides: TGTGCCAGCAGCCCTCATGTTGGGACTAGCACAGATACGCAGTATTTT.

The V and J genes are TRBV30 and TRBJ1-1, with TRBD1 identical over 8 bases. Trimming at V came to 2 bases and at J to 3 bases, leaving 8 bases not matched to a gene. The CDR3 is made up of 15 amino acids. The V gene's germline CDR1 is GTSNPN and CDR2 SVGIG (reference sequence). CDR3 in DNA: TGTGCCTGGAGTCTCTGGACAGGGCGGGACACTGAAGCTTTCTTT. Translation gives CAWSLWTGRDTEAFF.

This chain joins TRBV6-1 and TRBJ1-2; no clear D. Looked up from germline, CDR1 is MNHNS and CDR2 is SASEGT. The CDR3 contains 14 residues. V shed 3 bases and J shed 7 bases, with 15 bases lying between them. The CDR3 nucleotides are TGTGCCAGCAGTGAGGAACACGCCGGGGTTGGCTACACCTTC. Translated, it gives CASSEEHAGVGYTF.

J is TRBJ2-4 and V is TRBV15; 7 nucleotides align to TRBD1. This CDR3 comprises 14 residues. With 4 bases clipped from V and 4 bases from J, the junction kept 4 bases outside the gene matches. Looked up from germline, CDR1 is LNHNV and CDR2 is YYDKDF (reference sequence). The CDR3 loop reads CATSKQGQKNIQYF. The CDR3 DNA reads TGTGCCACCAGCAAGCAGGGACAGAAAAACATTCAGTACTTC. Complete variable domain (other parts from reference TRBV15 and TRBJ2-4): DAMVIQNPRYQVTQFGKPVTLSCSQTLNHNVMYWYQQKSSQAPKLLFHYYDKDFNNEADTPDNFQSRRPNTSFCFLDIRSPGLGDTAMYLCATSKQGQKNIQYFGAGTRLSVL.

This rearrangement joins TRBV27 to TRBJ2-1, with a possible D match to TRBD1 (6 bases). CDR1 is MNHEY, CDR2 SMNVEV, per germline (reference sequence). V was cut by 1 base and J by 10 bases, with 8 bases left in between. The CDR3 consists of 12 residues. The CDR3, as DNA: TGTGCCAGCAGTTTATTAGGGACAGAGCAGTTCTTC. It specifies CASSLLGTEQFF.

The CDR3 region is CASSQVLSQKNTEAFF. For the CDR3, the DNA is TGCGCCAGCAGCCAAGTGCTATCCCAGAAGAACACTGAAGCTTTCTTT. V is TRBV4-1 and J is TRBJ1-1; D unresolved. CDR1 is MGHRA and CDR2 is YSYEKL in the germline V gene. Trimming took off 1 base at V and 1 base at J, with 13 bases between the two ends. The CDR3 spans 16 residues.

In its sample, this clone was seen once. The rearrangement links TRBV23-1 to TRBJ2-7; D is possibly TRBD2 (8 bases). TRBV23-1 is an ORF; its function is uncertain. The V end was cut by 8 bases, the J end by 2 bases, with 19 bases between. This CDR3 comprises 15 residues. The CDR3 DNA is TGCGCCAGCCGGGGGGGACAGCAGGATACCTACGAGCAGTACTTC. As protein: CASRGGQQDTYEQYF.